The sequence of this T cell receptor (beta chain) was determined in a study of shared T cell receptors in the human thymus. Generated by immunoSEQ multiplex PCR, the TCRdb table keeps only in-frame clones and is missing some. The repertoire includes 700,000 or so clones, 75% to 90% of them detected once, and around 0.0094% sits in the top ten. These data are also associated with another study on human thymus T cells. That source notes: Within thymic and blood repertoires, V and J gene usage appeared to be biased.

Sample: thymocytes. The sequence came from a girl under three years old with a congenital heart defect.

The CDR3 sequence: CSVGGQGNTEAFF. The CDR3 nucleotides read TGCAGCGTCGGGGGACAGGGGAACACTGAAGCTTTCTTT. The genes are TRBV29-1 and TRBJ1-1, with 9 bases fitting TRBD1. This CDR3 is built from 13 residues. From germline, CDR1 is SQVTM and CDR2 ANQGSEA. V dropped 6 bases and J dropped 1; count of bases not matched to a gene: 3.